The rows below give T cell receptor beta chains drawn from one sample of a study of blood T cell repertoires in COVID-19. Sequencing used immunoSEQ multiplex PCR; TCRdb keeps in-frame clones, though not all of them. Here the sample spans about 170,000 clones, around nine tenths being singletons. Sequencing input: peripheral blood. The origin of the receptors is a man aged 45-65 years who had recovered from COVID-19. Each CDR3 is given with its conserved first and last residue. A D gene is named only where the DNA matches it firmly. The listing skips clone size in some rows; elsewhere it reads once, few, many or a size class.

d_gene	j_gene	v_gene	abundance	CDR3nt	CDR3aa
TRBD2	TRBJ2-1	TRBV27	-	TGTGCCAGCAGGACTAGCGGGAGTTTAAATGAGCAGTTCTTC	CASRTSGSLNEQFF
TRBD1	TRBJ1-4	TRBV18	-	TGTGCCAGCTCACTTTCGACAGGGGATAATGAAAAACTGTTTTTT	CASSLSTGDNEKLFF
TRBD1	TRBJ1-2	TRBV10-3	once	TGTGCCATCAGTAGACAGGGGACTGGCTACACCTTC	CAISRQGTGYTF
TRBD1	TRBJ2-7	TRBV19	-	TGTGCCAGTAGTACAGAATCCGGGACAGAATTATACGAGCAGTACTTC	CASSTESGTELYEQYF
-	TRBJ1-5	TRBV6-5	once	TGTGCCAGCATCGCCACTCAGCAGGATCAGCCCCAGCATTTT	CASIATQQDQPQHF
-	TRBJ2-1	TRBV19	-	TGTGCCAGTAGTATGGTGAGGGGGGAGCAGTTCTTC	CASSMVRGEQFF
-	TRBJ1-3	TRBV11-3	-	TGTGCCAGCAGCCGGGAATCTGGAAACACCATATATTTT	CASSRESGNTIYF
-	TRBJ2-2	TRBV19	-	TGTGCCAGTAGTTCCTCGTGGAGGAAGACGAACACCGGGGAGCTGTTTTTT	CASSSSWRKTNTGELFF
-	TRBJ1-1	TRBV29-1	-	TGCAGCGTTGATAGGGGATACAGGGAAAGTGAAGCTTTCTTT	CSVDRGYRESEAFF
TRBD2	TRBJ2-7	TRBV2	-	TGTGCCAGCAGAAGACTAGCGGGAGAGAGTATCCACGAGCAGTACTTC	CASRRLAGESIHEQYF
TRBD2	TRBJ2-7	TRBV7-3	few	TGTGCCAGCAGCCGGGAGGTAGCGGGAGTCTCCGAGCAGTACTTC	CASSREVAGVSEQYF
-	TRBJ2-5	TRBV5-6	few	TGTGCCAGCAGCTTGCTAAACCGGCTAGAAGAGACCCAGTACTTC	CASSLLNRLEETQYF
-	TRBJ2-5	TRBV19	-	TGTGCCAGTAGTATAAAAGGGGTCGGTACGACCCAGTACTTC	CASSIKGVGTTQYF
TRBD1	TRBJ1-5	TRBV5-1	-	TGCGCCAGCAGCCAGGGACAGGGATTCGATCAGCCCCAGCATTTT	CASSQGQGFDQPQHF
-	TRBJ1-1	TRBV13	few	TGTGCCAGCAGCTTTACTCAGGAGAACACTGAAGCTTTCTTT	CASSFTQENTEAFF
-	TRBJ2-3	TRBV13	-	TGTGCCAGCAGCACCCGGGACACAAGCACAGATACGCAGTATTTT	CASSTRDTSTDTQYF
-	TRBJ2-7	TRBV6-5	-	TGTGCCAGCACCCAGGGGCCCCCCTCGAGATACGAGCAGTACTTC	CASTQGPPSRYEQYF
TRBD1	TRBJ1-1	TRBV6-6	-	TGTGCCAGCAGTTACGGGCAGGGGGTAGGTGAAGCTTTCTTT	CASSYGQGVGEAFF
-	TRBJ1-1	TRBV5-1	-	TGCGCCAGCAGCTCTACAGGGTTCGGAAGCAGCACTGAAGCTTTCTTT	CASSSTGFGSSTEAFF
TRBD1	TRBJ2-7	TRBV6-2/TRBV6-3	-	TGTGCCAGCAGTGGGGACAGCTACGAGCAGTACTTC	CASSGDSYEQYF
TRBD1	TRBJ2-2	TRBV29-1	few	TGCAGCGTGCGGACAGGACCCGGGGAGCTGTTTTTT	CSVRTGPGELFF
TRBD1	TRBJ2-5	TRBV5-4	-	TGTGCCAGCAGCAGGGGGACAGGGATTATGGAGACCCAGTACTTC	CASSRGTGIMETQYF
TRBD2	TRBJ2-3	TRBV6-5	-	TGTGCCAGCAGTTCCCCTAGCGGGAGCACAGATACGCAGTATTTT	CASSSPSGSTDTQYF